This TCR beta chain was sequenced during a study of blood T cells in healthy people across ages. Those donating, healthy Caucasian individuals from Russia, were aged roughly 6 to 90. The authors drew roughly 9.8 milliliters of peripheral blood from each donor. A second PCR, run for roughly 7 to 11 cycles, used a sample-barcoded 5' primer plus a J-beta primer mix. MiXCR, run by TCRdb on the 5' RACE reads, gives a single entry per CDR3 protein. This table holds about 1.6 million distinct CDR3 sequences, 30% to 35% found once. Germline-derived CDR1 and CDR2 are DFQATT and SNEGSKA (reference sequence). The CDR3 sequence is 13 residues long. Trimming shortened V by 6 bases and J by 5 bases, and 16 bases separated the two germline ends.

The receptor was derived from a woman aged 30 to 39 in good health. Sequencing was done on a sample of blood. The chain is built from TRBV20-1 and TRBJ1-2; D not certain. This CDR3 is CSAEGPSPYGYTF. CDR3 DNA: TGCAGTGCCGAAGGACCCTCTCCTTATGGCTACACCTTC.